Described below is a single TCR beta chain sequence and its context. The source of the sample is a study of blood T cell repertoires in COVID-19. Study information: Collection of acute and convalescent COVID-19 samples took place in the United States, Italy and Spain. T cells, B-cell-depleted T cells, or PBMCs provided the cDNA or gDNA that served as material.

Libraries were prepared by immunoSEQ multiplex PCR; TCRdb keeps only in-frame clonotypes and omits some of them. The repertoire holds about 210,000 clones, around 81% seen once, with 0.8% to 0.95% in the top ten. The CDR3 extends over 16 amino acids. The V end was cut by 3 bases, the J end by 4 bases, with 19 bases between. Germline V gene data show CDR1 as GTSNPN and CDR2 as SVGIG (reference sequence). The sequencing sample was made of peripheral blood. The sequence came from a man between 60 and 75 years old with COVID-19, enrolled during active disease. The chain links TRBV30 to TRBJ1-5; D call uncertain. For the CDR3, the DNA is TGTGCCTGGAGCCCATCGGTCGTGGTTATGAATCAGCCCCAGCATTTT. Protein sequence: CAWSPSVVVMNQPQHF.